This record concerns one TCR beta chain sequence. Libraries were prepared by immunoSEQ multiplex PCR; TCRdb keeps only in-frame clonotypes and omits some of them. This table holds 250,000 or so clones, roughly 87% found once. The entry originates in a study of blood T cell repertoires in COVID-19. Across the study: The origin of the acute and convalescent COVID-19 samples was the United States, Italy and Spain.

The CDR3 runs 16 residues. V lost 0 bases, J lost 1 base, and 3 bases stayed unmatched. Germline assignment: CDR1 SEHNR and CDR2 FQNEAQ (reference sequence). The genes are TRBV7-9 and TRBJ1-1, with 9 bases matching TRBD1. The TCR was taken from a woman in her 30s with acute COVID-19. The sequenced sample consisted of PBMCs or T cells enriched from blood (not recorded which). As DNA, the CDR3 is TGTGCCAGCAGCTTAGCTGGGACAGGGAGGAACACTGAAGCTTTCTTT. Residues: CASSLAGTGRNTEAFF.